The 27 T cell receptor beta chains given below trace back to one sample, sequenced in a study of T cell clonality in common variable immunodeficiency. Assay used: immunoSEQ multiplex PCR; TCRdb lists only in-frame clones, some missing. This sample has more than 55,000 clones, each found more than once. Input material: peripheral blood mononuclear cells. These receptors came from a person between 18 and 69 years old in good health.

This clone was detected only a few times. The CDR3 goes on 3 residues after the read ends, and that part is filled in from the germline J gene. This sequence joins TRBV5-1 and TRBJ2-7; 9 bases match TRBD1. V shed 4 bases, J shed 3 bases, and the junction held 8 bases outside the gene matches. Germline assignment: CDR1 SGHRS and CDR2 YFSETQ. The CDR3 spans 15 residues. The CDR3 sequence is CASSATGGSIYEQYF. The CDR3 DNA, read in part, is TGCGCCAGCAGCGCTACAGGGGGCTCCATCTACGAG.

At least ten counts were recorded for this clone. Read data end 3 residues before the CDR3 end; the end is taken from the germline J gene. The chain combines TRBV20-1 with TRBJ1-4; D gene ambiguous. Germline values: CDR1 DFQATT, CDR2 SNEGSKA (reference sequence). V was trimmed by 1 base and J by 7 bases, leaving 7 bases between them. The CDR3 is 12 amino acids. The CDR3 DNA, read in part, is TGCAGTGCTAGAGTCGGTGTTGAAAAA. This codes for CSARVGVEK. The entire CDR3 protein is CSARVGVEKLFF.

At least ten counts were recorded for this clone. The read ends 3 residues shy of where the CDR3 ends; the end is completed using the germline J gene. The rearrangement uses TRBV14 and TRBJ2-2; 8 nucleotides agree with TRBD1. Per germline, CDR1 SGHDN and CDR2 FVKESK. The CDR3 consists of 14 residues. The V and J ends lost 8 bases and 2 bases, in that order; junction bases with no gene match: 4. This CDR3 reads CASRTGGNTGELFF. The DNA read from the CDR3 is TGTGCCAGCCGAACAGGGGGTAACACCGGGGAG.

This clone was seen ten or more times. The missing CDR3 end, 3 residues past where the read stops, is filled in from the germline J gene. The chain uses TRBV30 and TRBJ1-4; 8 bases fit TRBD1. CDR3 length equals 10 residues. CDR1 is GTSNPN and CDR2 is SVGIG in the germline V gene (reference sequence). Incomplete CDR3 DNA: TGTGCCTGGGGGACAGGAAGA. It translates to CAWGTGR. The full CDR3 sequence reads CAWGTGRLFF.

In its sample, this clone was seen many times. CDR3 sequence reads: CASSHPTTTYGYTF. The sequenced CDR3 bases are TGTGCCAGCAGCCACCCTACTACTACCTATGGC. The chain uses TRBV7-9 and TRBJ1-2, with D uncertain. With the read ending 3 residues before the CDR3 end, the germline J gene is used to fill in that end. CDR1 is SEHNR and CDR2 is FQNEAQ in the germline V gene (reference sequence). The CDR3 has 14 amino acids. V was trimmed by 5 bases and J by 4 bases, leaving 14 bases between them.

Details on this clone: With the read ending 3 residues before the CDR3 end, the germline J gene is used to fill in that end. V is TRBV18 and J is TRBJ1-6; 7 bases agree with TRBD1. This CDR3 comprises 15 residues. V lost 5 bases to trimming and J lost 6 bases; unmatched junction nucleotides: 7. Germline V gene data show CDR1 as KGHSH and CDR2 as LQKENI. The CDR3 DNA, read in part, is TGTGCCAGCTCAAACGGACAGGCTACTAATTCACCC. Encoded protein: CASSNGQATNSP. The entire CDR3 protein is CASSNGQATNSPLHF.

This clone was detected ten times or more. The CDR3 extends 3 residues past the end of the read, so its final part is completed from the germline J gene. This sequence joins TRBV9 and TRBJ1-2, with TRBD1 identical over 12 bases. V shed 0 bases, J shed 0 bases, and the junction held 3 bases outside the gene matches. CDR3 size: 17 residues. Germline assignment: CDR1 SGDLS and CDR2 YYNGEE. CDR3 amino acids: CASSVGDRGRSNYGYTF. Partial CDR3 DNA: TGTGCCAGCAGCGTAGGGGACAGGGGGCGATCTAACTATGGC.

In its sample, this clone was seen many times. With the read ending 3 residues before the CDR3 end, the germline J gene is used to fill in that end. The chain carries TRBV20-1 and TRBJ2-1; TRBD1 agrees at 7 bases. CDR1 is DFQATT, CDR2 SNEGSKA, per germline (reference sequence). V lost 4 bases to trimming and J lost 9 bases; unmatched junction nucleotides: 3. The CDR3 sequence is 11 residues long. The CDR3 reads CSATQGSEQFF. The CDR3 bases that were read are TGCAGTGCTACACAGGGGAGTGAG.

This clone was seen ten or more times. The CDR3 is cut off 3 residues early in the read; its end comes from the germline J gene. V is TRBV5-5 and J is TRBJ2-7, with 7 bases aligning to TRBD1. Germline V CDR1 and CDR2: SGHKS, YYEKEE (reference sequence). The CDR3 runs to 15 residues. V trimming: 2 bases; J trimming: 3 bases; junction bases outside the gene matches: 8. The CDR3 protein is CASSFQDRSFYEQYF. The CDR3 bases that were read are TGTGCCAGCAGCTTCCAGGACAGGTCCTTCTACGAG.

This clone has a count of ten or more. Incomplete CDR3 DNA: TGCAGCGTTAAAAATAGCGGGAGAACCGGGGAG. As protein: CSVKNSGRTGE. The whole CDR3 sequence is CSVKNSGRTGELFF. The V and J genes are TRBV29-1 and TRBJ2-2; TRBD2 matches 9 bases. The read comes to an end 3 residues before the CDR3 does, leaving the germline J gene to fill in the end. Unmatched junction bases numbered 6, after V lost 5 bases and J lost 5 bases. The CDR3 length is 14 residues. Germline assignment: CDR1 SQVTM and CDR2 ANQGSEA.

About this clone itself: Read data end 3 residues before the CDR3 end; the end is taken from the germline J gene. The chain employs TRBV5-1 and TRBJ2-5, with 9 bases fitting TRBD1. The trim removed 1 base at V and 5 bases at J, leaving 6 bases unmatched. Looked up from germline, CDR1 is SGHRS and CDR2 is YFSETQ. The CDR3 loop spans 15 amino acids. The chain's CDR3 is CASSLSGDRVETQYF. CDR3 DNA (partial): TGCGCCAGCAGCTTGTCGGGGGACAGGGTCGAGACC.

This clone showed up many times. CDR3 protein: CASRFQTNTGELFF. The DNA read from the CDR3 is TGCGCCAGCAGATTCCAGACGAACACCGGGGAG. The chain has TRBV5-1 and TRBJ2-2; no clear D gene. The CDR3 end is not reached by the read, which stops 3 residues before it; the germline J gene fills it in. CDR1 and CDR2 from the germline V gene are SGHRS and YFSETQ. This CDR3 is built from 14 residues. The ends were cut back, 5 bases at V and 0 bases at J, with 8 bases in the middle.

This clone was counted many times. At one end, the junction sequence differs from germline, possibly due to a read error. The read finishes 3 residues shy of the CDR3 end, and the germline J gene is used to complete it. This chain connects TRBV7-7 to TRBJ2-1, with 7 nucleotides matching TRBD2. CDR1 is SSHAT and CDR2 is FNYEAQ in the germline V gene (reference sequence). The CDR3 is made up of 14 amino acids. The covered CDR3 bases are TGTGCTAGCAGCTTATCGCGGGAGAATAATGAG. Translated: CASSLSRENNE. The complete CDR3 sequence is CASSLSRENNEQFF. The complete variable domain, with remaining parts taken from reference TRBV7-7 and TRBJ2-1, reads GAGVSQSPRYKVTKRGQDVTLRCDPISSHATLYWYQQALGQGPEFLTYFNYEAQPDKSGLPSDRFSAERPEGSISTLTIQRTEQRDSAMYRCASSLSRENNEQFFGPGTRLTVL.

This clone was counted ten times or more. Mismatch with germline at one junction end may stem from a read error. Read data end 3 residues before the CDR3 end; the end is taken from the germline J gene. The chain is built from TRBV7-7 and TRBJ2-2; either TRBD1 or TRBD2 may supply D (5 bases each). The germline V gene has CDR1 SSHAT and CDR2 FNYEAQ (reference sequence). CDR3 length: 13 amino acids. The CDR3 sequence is CASSLRGDGELFF. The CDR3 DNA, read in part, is TGTGCTAGCAGCTTAAGAGGGGACGGGGAG.

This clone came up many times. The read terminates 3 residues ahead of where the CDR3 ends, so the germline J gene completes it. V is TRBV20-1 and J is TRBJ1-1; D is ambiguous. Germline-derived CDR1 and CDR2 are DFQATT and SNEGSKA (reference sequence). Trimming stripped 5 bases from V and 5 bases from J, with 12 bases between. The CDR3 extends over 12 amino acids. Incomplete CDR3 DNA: TGCAGTGCTTCCCTCGCGTTTACTGAA. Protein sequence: CSASLAFTE. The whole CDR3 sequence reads CSASLAFTEAFF.

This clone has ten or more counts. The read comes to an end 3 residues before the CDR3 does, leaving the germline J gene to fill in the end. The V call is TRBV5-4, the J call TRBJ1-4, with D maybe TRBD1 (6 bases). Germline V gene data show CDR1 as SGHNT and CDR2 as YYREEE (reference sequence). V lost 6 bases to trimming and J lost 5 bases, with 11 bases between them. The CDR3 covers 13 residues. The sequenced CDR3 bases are TGTGCCAGCAAGGACAGTATGAATGAAAAA. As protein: CASKDSMNEK. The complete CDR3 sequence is CASKDSMNEKLFF.

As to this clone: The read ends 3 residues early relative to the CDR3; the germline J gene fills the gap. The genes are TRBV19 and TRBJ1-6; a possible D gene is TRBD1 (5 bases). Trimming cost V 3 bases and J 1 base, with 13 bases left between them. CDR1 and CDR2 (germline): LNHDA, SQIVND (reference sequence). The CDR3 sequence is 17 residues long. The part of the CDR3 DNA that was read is TGTGCCAGTAGTATCTCGACAGATGGGTCCTATAATTCACCC. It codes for CASSISTDGSYNSP. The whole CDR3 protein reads CASSISTDGSYNSPLHF.

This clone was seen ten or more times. The chain's CDR3 is CASSFLQGAAEAFF. The sequenced CDR3 bases are TGTGCCAGCAGCTTTTTGCAGGGGGCAGCTGAA. The chain joins TRBV5-6 to TRBJ1-1, with 8 positions matching TRBD1. The sequence runs out 3 residues before the end of the CDR3; the remainder is reconstructed from the germline J gene. Losses at the gene ends were 2 bases for V and 6 bases for J; bases not matched to a gene: 6. The CDR3 is made up of 14 amino acids. Looked up from germline, CDR1 is SGHDT and CDR2 is YYEEEE.

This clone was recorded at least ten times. The CDR3 is CASSDREDSPLHF. The covered CDR3 bases are TGTGCCAGCAGTGACAGGGAGGATTCACCC. The chain couples TRBV6-1 to TRBJ1-6, with D possibly TRBD1 on 5 matching bases. Sequencing ends 3 residues short of the CDR3 end; the germline J gene provides the rest. Trimming removed 3 bases from V and 8 bases from J, with 8 bases in between. This CDR3 has 13 amino acids. The germline gives CDR1 MNHNS, CDR2 SASEGT.

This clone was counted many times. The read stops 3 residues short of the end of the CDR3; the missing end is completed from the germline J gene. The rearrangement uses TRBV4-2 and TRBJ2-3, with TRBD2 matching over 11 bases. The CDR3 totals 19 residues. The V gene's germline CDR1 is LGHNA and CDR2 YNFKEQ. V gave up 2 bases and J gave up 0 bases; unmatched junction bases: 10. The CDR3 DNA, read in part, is TGTGCCAGCAGCCAACCAACTAGCGGGAGTGGGTTCAGCACAGATACG. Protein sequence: CASSQPTSGSGFSTDT. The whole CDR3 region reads CASSQPTSGSGFSTDTQYF.

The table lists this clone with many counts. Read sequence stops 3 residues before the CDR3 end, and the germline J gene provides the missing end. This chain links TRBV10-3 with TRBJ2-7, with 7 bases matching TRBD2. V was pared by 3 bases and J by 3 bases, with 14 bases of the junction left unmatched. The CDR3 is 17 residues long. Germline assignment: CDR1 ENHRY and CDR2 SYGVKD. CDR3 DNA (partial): TGTGCCATCAGTGATCCCCAGGGACTATCCCCCCTCTACGAG. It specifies CAISDPQGLSPLYE. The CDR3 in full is CAISDPQGLSPLYEQYF.

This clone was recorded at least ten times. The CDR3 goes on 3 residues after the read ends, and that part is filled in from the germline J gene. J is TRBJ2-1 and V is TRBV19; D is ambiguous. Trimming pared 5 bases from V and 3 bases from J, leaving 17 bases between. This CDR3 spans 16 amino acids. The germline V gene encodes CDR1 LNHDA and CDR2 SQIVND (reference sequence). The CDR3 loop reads CASSSAPGQGYNEQFF. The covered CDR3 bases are TGTGCCAGTAGTTCCGCCCCGGGTCAAGGCTACAATGAG.

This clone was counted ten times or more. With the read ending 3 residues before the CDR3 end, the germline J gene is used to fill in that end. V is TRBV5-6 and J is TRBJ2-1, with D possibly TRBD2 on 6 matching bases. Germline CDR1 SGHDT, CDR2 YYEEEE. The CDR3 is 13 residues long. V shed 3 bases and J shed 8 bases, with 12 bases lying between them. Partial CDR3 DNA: TGTGCCAGCAGCTCCCTGACTAGAGATGAG. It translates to CASSSLTRDE. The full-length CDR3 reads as CASSSLTRDEQFF.

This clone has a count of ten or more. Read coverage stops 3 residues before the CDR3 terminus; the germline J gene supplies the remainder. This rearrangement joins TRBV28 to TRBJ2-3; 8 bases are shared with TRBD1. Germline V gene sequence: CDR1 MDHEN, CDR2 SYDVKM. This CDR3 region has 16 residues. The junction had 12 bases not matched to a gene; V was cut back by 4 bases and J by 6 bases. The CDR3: CASSSRGDRYMDTQYF. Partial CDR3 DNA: TGTGCCAGCAGTTCCCGAGGGGACAGGTATATGGATACG.

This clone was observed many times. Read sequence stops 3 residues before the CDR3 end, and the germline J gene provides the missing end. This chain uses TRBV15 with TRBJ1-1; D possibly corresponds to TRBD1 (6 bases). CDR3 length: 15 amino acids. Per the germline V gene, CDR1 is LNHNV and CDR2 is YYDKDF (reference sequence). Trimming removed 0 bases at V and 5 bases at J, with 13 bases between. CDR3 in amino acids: CATSREQGEGTEAFF. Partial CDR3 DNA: TGTGCCACCAGCAGAGAACAGGGTGAGGGAACTGAA.

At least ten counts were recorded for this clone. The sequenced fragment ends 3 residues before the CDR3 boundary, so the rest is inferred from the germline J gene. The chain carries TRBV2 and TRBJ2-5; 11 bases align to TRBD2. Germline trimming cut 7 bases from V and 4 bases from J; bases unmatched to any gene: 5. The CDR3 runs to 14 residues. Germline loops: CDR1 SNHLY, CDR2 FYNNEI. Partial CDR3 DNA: TGTGCCAGCACGTATAGCGGGAGGGGAGAGACC. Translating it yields CASTYSGRGET. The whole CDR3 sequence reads CASTYSGRGETQYF.

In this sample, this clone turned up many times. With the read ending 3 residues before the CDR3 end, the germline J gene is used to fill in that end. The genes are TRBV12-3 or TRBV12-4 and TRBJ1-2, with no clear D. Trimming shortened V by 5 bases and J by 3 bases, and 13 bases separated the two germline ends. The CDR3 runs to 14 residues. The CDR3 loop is CASSLRGVDYGYTF. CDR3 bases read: TGTGCCAGCAGTCTTCGGGGTGTAGACTATGGC.